These 23 T cell receptor beta chains originate from one sample sequenced in a study of T-cell reconstitution after alpha-beta-depleted transplantation in children. A TCRbeta library incorporating unique molecular identifiers was prepared. TCRdb used MiXCR to reprocess the PCR reads, holding one entry per CDR3 protein. This table holds about 420,000 distinct CDR3 sequences, around 15% found once. The starting material was PBMCs, mostly from graft donor cells, obtained 360 days after TCRalphabeta/CD19-depleted stem cell transplant. Every receptor here comes from a boy younger than two who had a stem cell transplant for Wiskott-Aldrich syndrome, so the T cells may come from the graft donor.

This rearrangement joins TRBV2 to TRBJ2-7; the D gene is possibly TRBD2 (5 bases). Germline CDR1 is SNHLY and CDR2 is FYNNEI. The germline V and J ends were trimmed by 9 bases and 1 base, with 13 bases remaining between them. The CDR3 loop spans 13 amino acids. CDR3 nucleotide sequence: TGTGCCAGTTATGGCAGGAGGTCCTACGAGCAGTACTTC. The encoded protein is CASYGRRSYEQYF.

The CDR3 DNA reads TGCAGCGTTGTTACGGGACAGGGTTTCTACGAGCAGTACTTC. Encoded protein: CSVVTGQGFYEQYF. The rearrangement uses TRBV29-1 and TRBJ2-7; 9 nucleotides match TRBD1. The CDR3 is 14 amino acids. J was trimmed by 3 bases and V by 4 bases; bases with no gene match: 7. CDR1 and CDR2 (germline): SQVTM, ANQGSEA.

This clonotype was seen a few times. This sequence joins TRBV20-1 and TRBJ2-3; D not certain. Germline V gene lookup returns CDR1 DFQATT and CDR2 SNEGSKA (reference sequence). There are 16 residues in the CDR3. Trimming pared 3 bases from V and 3 bases from J, leaving 19 bases between. The CDR3 DNA reads TGCAGTGCTAGTACTCGGATAGCCCTTGCTACAGATACGCAGTATTTT. It translates to CSASTRIALATDTQYF.

This chain connects TRBV15 to TRBJ2-3; D gene uncertain. The CDR3 runs to 14 residues. V was clipped by 5 bases and J by 4 bases, with 13 bases between them. CDR1 and CDR2 (germline): LNHNV, YYDKDF (reference sequence). This CDR3 is CATSLQTQADTQYF. The CDR3 DNA reads TGTGCCACCAGCCTCCAAACTCAGGCAGATACGCAGTATTTT.

The CDR3 coding sequence is TGTGCCACTGAGGACTGGGAAAACATTCAGTACTTC. It yields the protein CATEDWENIQYF. V usage is TRBV24-1 and J usage is TRBJ2-4, with D possibly TRBD2 on 5 matching bases. The length of the CDR3 is 12 residues. Between the trimmed V and J ends, which lost 10 bases and 5 bases, there was a span of 11 bases. The germline V gene has CDR1 KGHDR and CDR2 SFDVKD.

This rearrangement joins TRBV6-1 to TRBJ1-2, with D perhaps matching TRBD1 (6 bases). The ends were cut back, 5 bases at V and 8 bases at J, with 15 bases in the middle. The V gene's germline CDR1 is MNHNS and CDR2 SASEGT. The CDR3 is 13 amino acids. CDR3: CASSPRTVMGYTF. The DNA for the CDR3 is TGTGCCAGCAGTCCACGGACAGTAATGGGCTACACCTTC.

J is TRBJ2-1 and V is TRBV6-2 or TRBV6-3, with D tentatively TRBD1 or TRBD2 (6 bases each). Germline V lookup: CDR1 MNHEY, CDR2 SVGEGT. V lost 7 bases to trimming and J lost 0 bases, with 19 bases between them. CDR3 size: 17 residues. CDR3 nucleotides: TGTGCCAGCAACGGGGGCCCGTTTTATAGCTCCTACAATGAGCAGTTCTTC. This codes for CASNGGPFYSSYNEQFF.

The chain is built from TRBV4-1 and TRBJ2-1; either TRBD1 or TRBD2 may supply D (6 bases each). V lost 4 bases to trimming and J lost 3 bases, with 19 bases between them. This CDR3 contains 17 residues. CDR1 and CDR2 (germline): MGHRA, YSYEKL. Written as DNA, the CDR3 is TGCGCCAGCAGCCTCAGGCTGGGGGGCTCCCTCTACAATGAGCAGTTCTTC. Protein product: CASSLRLGGSLYNEQFF.

The table lists this clonotype with a few counts. J is TRBJ2-1 and V is TRBV18; no clear D gene. Germline lookup yields CDR1 KGHSH and CDR2 LQKENI. The CDR3 has 14 residues. The V end lost 4 bases, the J end lost 6 bases, and 13 bases lay between the germline ends. The CDR3 nucleotides are TGTGCCAGCTCACAGCGCCCTACCGGCAATGAGCAGTTCTTC. This translates into CASSQRPTGNEQFF.

CDR3: CASSQGSGITDEQFF. Written as DNA, the CDR3 is TGCGCCAGCAGCCAAGGCAGCGGTATTACAGATGAGCAGTTCTTC. The genes are TRBV4-3 and TRBJ2-1; a weak D match, TRBD2 (5 bases). The length of the CDR3 is 15 residues. Trimming took off 1 base at V and 8 bases at J, with 15 bases between the two ends. Per the germline V gene, CDR1 is LGHNA and CDR2 is YSLEER.

V is TRBV11-2 and J is TRBJ2-3, with D perhaps matching TRBD1 or TRBD2 (5 bases each). Trimming left V 5 bases short and J 7 bases short, with 16 bases between. There are 14 residues in the CDR3. The germline V gene has CDR1 SGHAT and CDR2 FQNNGV. CDR3 bases: TGTGCCAGCAGCCACCTCCGGGACGGCTATACGCAGTATTTT. Translating it yields CASSHLRDGYTQYF.

A few counts support this clonotype. The V and J genes are TRBV6-6 and TRBJ1-1; unclear D gene. The CDR3 consists of 12 residues. The germline gives CDR1 MNHNY, CDR2 SVGAGI (reference sequence). V was cut by 5 bases and J by 6 bases, with 10 bases left in between. The CDR3 DNA sequence: TGTGCCAGCAGTCGTACGTACGCTGAAGCTTTCTTT. Its translation: CASSRTYAEAFF.

The chain combines TRBV6-5 with TRBJ2-7; D remains ambiguous. The CDR3 loop spans 14 amino acids. Germline V lookup: CDR1 MNHEY, CDR2 SVGAGI. V was shortened by 0 bases and J by 4 bases, with 10 bases between the two germline ends. As DNA, the CDR3 is TGTGCCAGCAGTTACTCGAAGTTGGGGTACGAGCAGTACTTC. This sequence encodes CASSYSKLGYEQYF.

The chain recombines TRBV4-1 with TRBJ2-2; 10 nucleotides agree with TRBD2. From germline, CDR1 is MGHRA and CDR2 YSYEKL. V shed 1 base and J 4 bases; nucleotides not matched to a gene: 9. The CDR3 sequence is 18 residues long. The CDR3 coding sequence is TGCGCCAGCAGCCAAGTGACTCCACTAGCGGGGTTCACCGGGGAGCTGTTTTTT. Translation gives CASSQVTPLAGFTGELFF.

This clonotype was recorded a few times. The rearrangement links TRBV6-5 to TRBJ2-2, with 7 bases aligning to TRBD2. V dropped 0 bases and J dropped 4; count of bases not matched to a gene: 5. CDR1 is MNHEY and CDR2 is SVGAGI in the germline V gene. The CDR3 spans 16 residues. The CDR3 DNA reads TGTGCCAGCAGTTACTCGGTGCCGGGGGGCACCGGGGAGCTGTTTTTT. This translates into CASSYSVPGGTGELFF.

This sequence joins TRBV29-1 and TRBJ2-1; a weak D match, TRBD1 (5 bases). Between the trimmed V and J ends, which lost 6 bases and 5 bases, there was a span of 11 bases. Germline lookup yields CDR1 SQVTM and CDR2 ANQGSEA. The CDR3 totals 12 residues. The CDR3 DNA reads as TGCAGCGTGCATAGGGGCCACAATGAGCAGTTCTTC. Amino acids: CSVHRGHNEQFF.

This clonotype was seen ten or more times. The chain joins TRBV28 to TRBJ1-5; 8 bases agree with TRBD1. The CDR3 has 16 amino acids. V gave up 3 bases and J gave up 6 bases; unmatched junction bases: 10. Germline V CDR1 and CDR2: MDHEN, SYDVKM. The CDR3 sequence is CASSFAQTGGSQPQHF. DNA of the CDR3: TGTGCCAGCAGTTTCGCTCAAACAGGGGGTAGTCAGCCCCAGCATTTT. The entire variable domain, with the rest obtained from reference TRBV28 and TRBJ1-5, is as follows: DVKVTQSSRYLVKRTGEKVFLECVQDMDHENMFWYRQDPGLGLRLIYFSYDVKMKEKGDIPEGYSVSREKKERFSLILESASTNQTSMYLCASSFAQTGGSQPQHFGDGTRLSIL.

The chain has TRBV20-1 and TRBJ2-3; TRBD1 is a possible D gene (6 bases). The CDR3 has 15 residues. Trimming removed 3 bases from V and 0 bases from J, with 13 bases in between. Germline V gene data show CDR1 as DFQATT and CDR2 as SNEGSKA (reference sequence). CDR3: CSASPTGSSTDTQYF. CDR3 DNA sequence: TGCAGTGCTAGTCCGACAGGCTCTAGCACAGATACGCAGTATTTT.

The chain carries TRBV24-1 and TRBJ2-3, with 9 bases lining up with TRBD2. V gave up 3 bases and J gave up 3 bases; unmatched junction bases: 6. The CDR3 extends over 16 amino acids. The germline CDR1 and CDR2 sequences are KGHDR and SFDVKD. The CDR3: CATSDPGTSRTDTQYF. The CDR3 coding sequence is TGTGCCACCAGTGATCCTGGGACTAGCAGGACAGATACGCAGTATTTT.

The chain combines TRBV6-1 with TRBJ1-2; possibly TRBD1 for D (5 bases). Trimming took off 6 bases at V and 4 bases at J, with 12 bases between the two ends. Germline V gives CDR1 MNHNS, CDR2 SASEGT. The CDR3 has 13 amino acids. In DNA form, the CDR3 reads TGTGCCAGCAGCGATTACGGGGGCTATGGCTACACCTTC. Translation: CASSDYGGYGYTF.

This chain connects TRBV20-1 to TRBJ2-3; TRBD2 agrees at 11 bases. The J segment lost 1 base and the V segment lost 3 bases, leaving 6 bases of the junction unmatched. Germline V lookup: CDR1 DFQATT, CDR2 SNEGSKA (reference sequence). The CDR3 consists of 16 residues. The CDR3: CSARSFSGRGTDTQYF. The CDR3 DNA sequence: TGCAGTGCTAGGTCCTTTAGCGGGAGGGGCACAGATACGCAGTATTTT.

The J gene is TRBJ2-3, the V gene TRBV5-1; TRBD2 agrees at 7 bases. The CDR3 runs to 14 residues. J gave up 6 bases and V 2 bases, and 6 bases lay outside the gene matches. The germline V gene encodes CDR1 SGHRS and CDR2 YFSETQ. The CDR3 DNA reads TGCGCCAGCAGCTTCGGAACTAGCGTGGATACGCAGTATTTT. It codes for CASSFGTSVDTQYF.

The V gene is TRBV12-3 or TRBV12-4, the J gene TRBJ2-1, with TRBD2 identical over 9 bases. There are 15 residues in the CDR3. After removal of 1 base from V and 8 bases from J, the junction contained 6 bases not matched to a gene. The CDR3 DNA reads TGTGCCAGCAGTTTAGGGCTAGCGGGAAGGGATGAGCAGTTCTTC. Translating gives CASSLGLAGRDEQFF.